This T cell receptor beta chain originates from a study of shared T cell receptors in the human thymus. The table came from immunoSEQ multiplex PCR; TCRdb's copy has only in-frame clones and leaves some out. The sample shows almost 550,000 clones, about four fifths of them seen only once. The germline V gene encodes CDR1 SGHDT and CDR2 YYEEEE. The V and J ends lost 4 bases and 3 bases, in that order; junction bases with no gene match: 5. This CDR3 spans 16 amino acids. Separately, the same data were catalogued under a study of human thymus T cells. That source adds: Healthy Finnish infants undergoing corrective surgery for congenital heart defects were used as donors. The thymus was resected at corrective cardiac surgery. Gene usage (both V and J) appeared biased in thymic and blood repertoires. A high degree of thymic repertoire overlap among unrelated individuals was reported in related research.

The TCR was taken from a boy in the first two years of life with a congenital heart defect. The chain is built from TRBV5-6 and TRBJ2-3, with 13 bases matching TRBD2. The sample consisted of thymocytes. CDR3 bases: TGTGCCAGCAGCCTCGGACTAGCGGGAGAGACAGATACGCAGTATTTT. Its translation is CASSLGLAGETDTQYF.